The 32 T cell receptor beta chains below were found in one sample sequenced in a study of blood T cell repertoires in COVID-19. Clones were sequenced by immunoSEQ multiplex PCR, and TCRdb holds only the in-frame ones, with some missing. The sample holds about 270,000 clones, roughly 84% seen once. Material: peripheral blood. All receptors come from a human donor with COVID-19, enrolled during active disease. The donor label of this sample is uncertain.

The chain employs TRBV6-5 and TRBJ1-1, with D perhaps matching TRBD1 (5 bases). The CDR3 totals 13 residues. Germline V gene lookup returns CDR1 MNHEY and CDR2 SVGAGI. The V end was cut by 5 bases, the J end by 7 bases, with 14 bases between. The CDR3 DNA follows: TGTGCCAGCAGTCGCTCATTGGGGCATGAAGCTTTCTTT. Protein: CASSRSLGHEAFF.

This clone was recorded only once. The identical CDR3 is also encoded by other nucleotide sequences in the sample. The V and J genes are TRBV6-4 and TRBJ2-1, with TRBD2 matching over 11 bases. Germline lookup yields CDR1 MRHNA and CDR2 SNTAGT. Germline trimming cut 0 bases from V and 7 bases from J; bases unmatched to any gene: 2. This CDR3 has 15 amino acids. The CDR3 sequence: CASSDSTSGSNEQFF. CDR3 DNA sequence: TGTGCCAGCAGTGACTCTACTAGCGGGAGTAATGAGCAGTTCTTC.

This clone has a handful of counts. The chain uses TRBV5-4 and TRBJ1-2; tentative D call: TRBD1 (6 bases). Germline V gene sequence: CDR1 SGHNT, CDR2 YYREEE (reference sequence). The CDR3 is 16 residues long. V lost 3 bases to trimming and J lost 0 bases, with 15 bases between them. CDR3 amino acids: CASSSGRTDSNYGYTF. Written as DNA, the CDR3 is TGTGCCAGCAGCTCGGGACGGACAGATTCTAACTATGGCTACACCTTC.

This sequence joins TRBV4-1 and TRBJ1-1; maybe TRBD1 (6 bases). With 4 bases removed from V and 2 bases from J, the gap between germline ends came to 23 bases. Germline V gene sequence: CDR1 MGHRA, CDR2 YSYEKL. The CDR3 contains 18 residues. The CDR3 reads CASSRDPRAGTINTEAFF. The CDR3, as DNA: TGCGCCAGCAGCCGGGATCCCCGAGCCGGGACAATAAACACTGAAGCTTTCTTT.

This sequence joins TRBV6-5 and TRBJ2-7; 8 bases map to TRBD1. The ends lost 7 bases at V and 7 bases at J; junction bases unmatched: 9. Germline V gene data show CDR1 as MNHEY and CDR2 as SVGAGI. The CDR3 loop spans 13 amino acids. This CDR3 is CASNGQGAREQYF. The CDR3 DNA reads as TGTGCCAGCAATGGGCAGGGGGCGCGGGAGCAGTACTTC.

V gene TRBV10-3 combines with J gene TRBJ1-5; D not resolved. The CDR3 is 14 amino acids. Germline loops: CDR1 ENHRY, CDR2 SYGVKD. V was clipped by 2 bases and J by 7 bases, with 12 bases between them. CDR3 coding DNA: TGTGCCATCAGTGAGAATGAGGGAATCCAGCCCCAGCATTTT. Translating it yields CAISENEGIQPQHF.

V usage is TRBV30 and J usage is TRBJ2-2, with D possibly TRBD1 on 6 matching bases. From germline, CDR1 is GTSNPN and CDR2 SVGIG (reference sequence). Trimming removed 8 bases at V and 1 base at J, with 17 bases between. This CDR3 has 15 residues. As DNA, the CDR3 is TGTGCCGGCCGGGACAACCGCTTGAACACCGGGGAGCTGTTTTTT. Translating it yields CAGRDNRLNTGELFF. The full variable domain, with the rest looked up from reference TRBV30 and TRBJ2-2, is SQTIHQWPATLVQPVGSPLSLECTVEGTSNPNLYWYRQAAGRGLQLLFYSVGIGQISSEVPQNLSASRPQDRQFILSSKKLLLSDSGFYLCAGRDNRLNTGELFFGEGSRLTVL.

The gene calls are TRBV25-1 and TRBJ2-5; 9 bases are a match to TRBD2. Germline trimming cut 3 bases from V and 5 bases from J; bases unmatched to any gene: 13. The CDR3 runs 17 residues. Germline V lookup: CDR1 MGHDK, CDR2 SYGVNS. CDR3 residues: CASSDRAGGPTRETQYF. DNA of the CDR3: TGTGCCAGCAGTGATCGGGCGGGAGGGCCGACTAGGGAGACCCAGTACTTC.

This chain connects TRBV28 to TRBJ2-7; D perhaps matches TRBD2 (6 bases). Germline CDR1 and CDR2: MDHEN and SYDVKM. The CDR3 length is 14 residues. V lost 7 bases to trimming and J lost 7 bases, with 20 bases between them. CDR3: CASTTGSSGREQYF. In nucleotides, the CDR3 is TGTGCCAGCACCACCGGGAGTTCGGGGCGGGAGCAGTACTTC.

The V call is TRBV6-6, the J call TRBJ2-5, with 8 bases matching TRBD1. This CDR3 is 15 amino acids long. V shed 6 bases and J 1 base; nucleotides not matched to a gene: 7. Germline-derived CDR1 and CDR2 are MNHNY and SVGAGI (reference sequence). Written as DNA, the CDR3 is TGTGCCAGCAGCCTGGACAGGGACGGCCAAGAGACCCAGTACTTC. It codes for CASSLDRDGQETQYF.

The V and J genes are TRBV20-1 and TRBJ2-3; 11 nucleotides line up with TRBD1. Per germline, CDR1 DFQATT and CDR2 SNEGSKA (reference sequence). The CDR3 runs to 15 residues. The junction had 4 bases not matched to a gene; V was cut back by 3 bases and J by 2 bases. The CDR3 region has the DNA TGCAGTGCTAGTAGGGACAGGGGGTTCACAGATACGCAGTATTTT. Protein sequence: CSASRDRGFTDTQYF.

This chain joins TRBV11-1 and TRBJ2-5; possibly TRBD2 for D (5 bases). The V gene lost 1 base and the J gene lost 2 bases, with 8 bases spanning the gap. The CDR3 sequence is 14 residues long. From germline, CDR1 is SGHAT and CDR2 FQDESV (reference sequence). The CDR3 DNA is TGTGCCAGCAGCTTAGGGCTAGCACAAGAGACCCAGTACTTC. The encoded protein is CASSLGLAQETQYF.

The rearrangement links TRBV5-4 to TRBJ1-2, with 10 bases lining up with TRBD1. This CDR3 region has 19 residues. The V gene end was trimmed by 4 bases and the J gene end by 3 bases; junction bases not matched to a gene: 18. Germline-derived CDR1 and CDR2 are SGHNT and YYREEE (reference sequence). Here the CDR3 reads CASSHGIRTGGGGYYGYTF. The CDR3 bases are TGTGCCAGCAGCCATGGGATCAGGACAGGGGGAGGGGGCTACTATGGCTACACCTTC.

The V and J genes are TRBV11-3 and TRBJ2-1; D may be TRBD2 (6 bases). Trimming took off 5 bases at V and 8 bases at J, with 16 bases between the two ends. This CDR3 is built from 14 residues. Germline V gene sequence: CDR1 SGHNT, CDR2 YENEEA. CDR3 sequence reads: CASSPRASADEQFF. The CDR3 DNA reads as TGTGCCAGCAGCCCCCGCGCTAGCGCCGATGAGCAGTTCTTC.

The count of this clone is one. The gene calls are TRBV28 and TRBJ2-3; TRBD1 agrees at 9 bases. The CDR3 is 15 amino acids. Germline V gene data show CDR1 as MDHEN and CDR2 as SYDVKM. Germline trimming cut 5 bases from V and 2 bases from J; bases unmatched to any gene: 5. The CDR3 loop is CASSRYRGLTDTQYF. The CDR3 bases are TGTGCCAGCAGTCGCTACAGGGGGCTCACAGATACGCAGTATTTT. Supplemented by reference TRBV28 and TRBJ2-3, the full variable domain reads DVKVTQSSRYLVKRTGEKVFLECVQDMDHENMFWYRQDPGLGLRLIYFSYDVKMKEKGDIPEGYSVSREKKERFSLILESASTNQTSMYLCASSRYRGLTDTQYFGPGTRLTVL.

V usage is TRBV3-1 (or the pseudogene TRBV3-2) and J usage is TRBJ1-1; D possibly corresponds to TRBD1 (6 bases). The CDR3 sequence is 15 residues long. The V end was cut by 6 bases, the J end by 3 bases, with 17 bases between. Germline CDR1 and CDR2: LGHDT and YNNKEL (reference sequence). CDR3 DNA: TGTGCCAGCAGGGCAATGAGGGGGGGGGACACTGAAGCTTTCTTT. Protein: CASRAMRGGDTEAFF.

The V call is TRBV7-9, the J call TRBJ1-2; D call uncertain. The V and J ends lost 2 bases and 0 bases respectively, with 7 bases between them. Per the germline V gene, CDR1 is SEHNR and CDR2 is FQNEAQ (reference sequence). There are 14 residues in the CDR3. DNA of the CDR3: TGTGCCAGCAGCTTACCGGTAGCTAACTATGGCTACACCTTC. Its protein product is CASSLPVANYGYTF.

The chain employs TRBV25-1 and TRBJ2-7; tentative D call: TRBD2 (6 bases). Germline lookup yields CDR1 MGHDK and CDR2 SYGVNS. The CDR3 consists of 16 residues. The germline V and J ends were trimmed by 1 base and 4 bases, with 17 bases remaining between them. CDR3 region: CASSEFGGGGSYEQYF. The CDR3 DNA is TGTGCCAGCAGTGAATTCGGGGGTGGGGGTTCGTACGAGCAGTACTTC.

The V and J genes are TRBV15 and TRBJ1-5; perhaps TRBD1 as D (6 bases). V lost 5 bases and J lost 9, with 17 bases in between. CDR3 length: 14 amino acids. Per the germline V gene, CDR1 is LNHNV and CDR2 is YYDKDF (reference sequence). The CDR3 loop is CATSRRGAQAPQHF. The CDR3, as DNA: TGTGCCACCAGCCGGCGGGGGGCCCAAGCGCCCCAGCATTTT.

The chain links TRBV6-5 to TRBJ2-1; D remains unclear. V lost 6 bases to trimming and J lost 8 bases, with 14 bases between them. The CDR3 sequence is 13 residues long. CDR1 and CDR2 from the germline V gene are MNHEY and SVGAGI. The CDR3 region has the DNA TGTGCCAGCAGCGAGACCGAGCGCGATGAGCAGTTCTTC. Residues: CASSETERDEQFF.

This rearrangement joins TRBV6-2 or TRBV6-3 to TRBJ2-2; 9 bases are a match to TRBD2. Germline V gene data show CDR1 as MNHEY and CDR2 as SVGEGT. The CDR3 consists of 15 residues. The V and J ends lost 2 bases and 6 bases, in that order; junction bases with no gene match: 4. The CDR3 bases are TGTGCCAGCAGTTACGGCAGCGGGAGGCCCGGGGAGCTGTTTTTT. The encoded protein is CASSYGSGRPGELFF.

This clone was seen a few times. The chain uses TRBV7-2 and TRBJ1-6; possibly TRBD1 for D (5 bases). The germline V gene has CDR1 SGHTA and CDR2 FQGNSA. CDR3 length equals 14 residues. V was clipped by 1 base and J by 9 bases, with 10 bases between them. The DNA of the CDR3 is TGTGCCAGCAGCTTAGGACAGCATTTTTCACCCCTCCACTTT. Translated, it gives CASSLGQHFSPLHF.

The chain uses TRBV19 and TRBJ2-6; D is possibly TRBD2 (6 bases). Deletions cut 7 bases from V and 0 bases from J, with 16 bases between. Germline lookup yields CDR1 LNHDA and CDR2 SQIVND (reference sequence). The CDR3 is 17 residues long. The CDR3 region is CASTGGRGSSGANVLTF. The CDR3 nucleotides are TGTGCCAGTACCGGAGGGCGGGGATCCTCTGGGGCCAACGTCCTGACTTTC.

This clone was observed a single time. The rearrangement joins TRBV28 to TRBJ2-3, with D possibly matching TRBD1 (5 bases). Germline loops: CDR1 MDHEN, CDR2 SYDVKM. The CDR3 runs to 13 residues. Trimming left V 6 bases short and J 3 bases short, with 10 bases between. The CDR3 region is CASSQTATDTQYF. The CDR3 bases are TGTGCCAGCAGCCAGACAGCTACAGATACGCAGTATTTT. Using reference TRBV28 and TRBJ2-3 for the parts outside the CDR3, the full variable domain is DVKVTQSSRYLVKRTGEKVFLECVQDMDHENMFWYRQDPGLGLRLIYFSYDVKMKEKGDIPEGYSVSREKKERFSLILESASTNQTSMYLCASSQTATDTQYFGPGTRLTVL.

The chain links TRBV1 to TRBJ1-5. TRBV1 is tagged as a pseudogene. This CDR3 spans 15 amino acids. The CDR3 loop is CTSSQVGTSNQPQHF. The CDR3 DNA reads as TGCACCAGCAGCCAGGTCGGTACCAGCAATCAGCCCCAGCATTTT.

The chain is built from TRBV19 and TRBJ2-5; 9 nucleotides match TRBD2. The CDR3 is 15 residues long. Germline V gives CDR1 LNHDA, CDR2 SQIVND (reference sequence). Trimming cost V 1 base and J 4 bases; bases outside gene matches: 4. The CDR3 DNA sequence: TGTGCCAGTAGTATAGGAGCGGGAGGCGGAGAGACCCAGTACTTC. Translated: CASSIGAGGGETQYF.

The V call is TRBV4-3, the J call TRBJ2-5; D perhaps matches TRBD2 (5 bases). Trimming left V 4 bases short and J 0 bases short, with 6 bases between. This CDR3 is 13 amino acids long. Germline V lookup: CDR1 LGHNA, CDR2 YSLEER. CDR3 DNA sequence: TGCGCCAGCAGCCCGGGGTACCAAGAGACCCAGTACTTC. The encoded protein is CASSPGYQETQYF.

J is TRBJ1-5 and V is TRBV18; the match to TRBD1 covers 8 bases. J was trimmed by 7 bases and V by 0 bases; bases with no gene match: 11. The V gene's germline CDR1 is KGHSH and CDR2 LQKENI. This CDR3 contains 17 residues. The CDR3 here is CASSPPQGGQGRQPQHF. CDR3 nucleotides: TGTGCCAGCTCACCACCGCAGGGCGGACAGGGACGGCAGCCCCAGCATTTT.

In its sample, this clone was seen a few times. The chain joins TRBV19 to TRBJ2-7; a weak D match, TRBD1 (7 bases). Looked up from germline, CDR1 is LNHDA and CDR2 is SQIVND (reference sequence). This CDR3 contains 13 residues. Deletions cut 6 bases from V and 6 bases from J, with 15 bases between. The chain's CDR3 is CASRGRGRSEQYF. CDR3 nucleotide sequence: TGTGCCAGTAGAGGCAGGGGGAGGAGCGAGCAGTACTTC.

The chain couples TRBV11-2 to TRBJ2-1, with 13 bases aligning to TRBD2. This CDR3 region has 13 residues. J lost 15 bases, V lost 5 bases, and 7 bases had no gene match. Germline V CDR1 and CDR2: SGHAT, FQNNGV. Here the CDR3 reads CASSVSLAGGSFF. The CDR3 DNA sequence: TGTGCCAGCAGCGTGTCACTAGCGGGAGGGTCGTTCTTC.

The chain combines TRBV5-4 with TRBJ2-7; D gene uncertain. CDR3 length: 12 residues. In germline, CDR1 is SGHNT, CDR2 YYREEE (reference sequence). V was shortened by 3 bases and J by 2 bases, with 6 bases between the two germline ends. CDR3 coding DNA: TGTGCCAGCAGCTCCCCCACCTACGAGCAGTACTTC. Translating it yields CASSSPTYEQYF.

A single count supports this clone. Here the CDR3 DNA reads TGTGCCAGCAGTCGATACAGGGGCGGCGCTGAAGCTTTCTTT. Its translation: CASSRYRGGAEAFF. The chain uses TRBV28 and TRBJ1-1, with TRBD1 matching over 7 bases. Germline V gives CDR1 MDHEN, CDR2 SYDVKM. The trim removed 5 bases at V and 6 bases at J, leaving 9 bases unmatched. This CDR3 is built from 14 residues.